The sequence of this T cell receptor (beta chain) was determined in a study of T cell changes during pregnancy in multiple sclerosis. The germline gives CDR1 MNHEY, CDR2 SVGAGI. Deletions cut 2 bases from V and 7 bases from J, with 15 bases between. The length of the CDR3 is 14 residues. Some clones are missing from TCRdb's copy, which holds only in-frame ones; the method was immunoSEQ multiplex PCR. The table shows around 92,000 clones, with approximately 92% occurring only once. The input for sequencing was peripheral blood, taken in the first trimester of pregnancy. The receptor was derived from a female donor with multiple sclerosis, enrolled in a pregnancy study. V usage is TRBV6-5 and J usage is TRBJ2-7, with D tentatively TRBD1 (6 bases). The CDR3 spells CASSYTPGAVEQYF. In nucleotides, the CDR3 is TGTGCCAGCAGTTACACCCCAGGGGCCGTAGAGCAGTACTTC.